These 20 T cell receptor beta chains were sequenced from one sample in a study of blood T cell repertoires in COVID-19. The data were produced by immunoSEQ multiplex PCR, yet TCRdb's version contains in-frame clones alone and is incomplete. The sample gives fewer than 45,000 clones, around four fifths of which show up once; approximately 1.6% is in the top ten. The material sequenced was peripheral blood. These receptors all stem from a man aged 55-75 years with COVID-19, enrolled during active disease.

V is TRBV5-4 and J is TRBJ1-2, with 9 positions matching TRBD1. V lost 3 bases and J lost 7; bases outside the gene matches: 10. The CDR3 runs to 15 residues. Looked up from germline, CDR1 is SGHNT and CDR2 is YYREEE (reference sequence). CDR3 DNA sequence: TGTGCCAGCAGCTCCGGACAGGGGCCAGTGGGTGGCTACACCTTC. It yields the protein CASSSGQGPVGGYTF.

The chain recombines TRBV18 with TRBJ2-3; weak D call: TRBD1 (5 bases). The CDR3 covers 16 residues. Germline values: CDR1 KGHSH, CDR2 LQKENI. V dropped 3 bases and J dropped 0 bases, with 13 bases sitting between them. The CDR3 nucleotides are TGTGCCAGCTCACCTCTAAAGGGGATAAGCACAGATACGCAGTATTTT. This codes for CASSPLKGISTDTQYF.

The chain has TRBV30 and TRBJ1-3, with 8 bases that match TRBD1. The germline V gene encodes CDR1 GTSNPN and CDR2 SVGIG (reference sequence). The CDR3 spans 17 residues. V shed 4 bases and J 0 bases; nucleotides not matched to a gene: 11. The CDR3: CAWTKKGTGISGNTIYF. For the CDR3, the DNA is TGTGCCTGGACTAAAAAGGGGACAGGAATCTCTGGAAACACCATATATTTT.

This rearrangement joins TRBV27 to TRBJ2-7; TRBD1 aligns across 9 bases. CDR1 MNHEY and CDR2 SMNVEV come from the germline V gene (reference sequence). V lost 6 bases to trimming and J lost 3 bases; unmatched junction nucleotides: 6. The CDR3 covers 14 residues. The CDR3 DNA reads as TGTGCCAGCAGGGGGGACAGGGAGAGCTACGAGCAGTACTTC. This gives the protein CASRGDRESYEQYF.

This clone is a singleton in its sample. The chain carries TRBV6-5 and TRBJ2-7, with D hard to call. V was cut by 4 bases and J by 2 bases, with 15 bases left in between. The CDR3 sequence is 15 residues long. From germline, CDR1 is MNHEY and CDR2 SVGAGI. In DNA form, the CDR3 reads TGTGCCAGCAGTTCCCGGGTAGGTTCAGCCTACGAGCAGTACTTC. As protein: CASSSRVGSAYEQYF.

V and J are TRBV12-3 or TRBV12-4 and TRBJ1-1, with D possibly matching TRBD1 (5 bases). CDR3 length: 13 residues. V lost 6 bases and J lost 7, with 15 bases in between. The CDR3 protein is CASSFLDTSEAFF. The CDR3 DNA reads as TGTGCCAGCAGCTTCCTGGACACCAGTGAAGCTTTCTTT.

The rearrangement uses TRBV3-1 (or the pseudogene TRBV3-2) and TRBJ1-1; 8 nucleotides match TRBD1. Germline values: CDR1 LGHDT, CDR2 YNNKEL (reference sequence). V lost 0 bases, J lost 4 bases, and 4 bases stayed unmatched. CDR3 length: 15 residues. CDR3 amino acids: CASSQDQGAATEAFF. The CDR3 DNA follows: TGTGCCAGCAGCCAAGATCAGGGGGCGGCCACTGAAGCTTTCTTT.

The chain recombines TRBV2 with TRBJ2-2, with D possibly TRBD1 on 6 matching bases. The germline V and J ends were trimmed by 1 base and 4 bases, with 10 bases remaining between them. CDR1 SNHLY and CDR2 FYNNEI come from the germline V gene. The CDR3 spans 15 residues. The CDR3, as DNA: TGTGCCAGCAGTGAAGTCAGGGGAACCACCGGGGAGCTGTTTTTT. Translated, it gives CASSEVRGTTGELFF.

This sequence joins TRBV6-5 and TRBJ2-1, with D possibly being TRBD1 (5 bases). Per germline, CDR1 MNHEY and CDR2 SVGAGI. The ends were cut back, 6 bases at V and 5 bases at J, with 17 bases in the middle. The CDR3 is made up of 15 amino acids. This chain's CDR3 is CASSHGLQVNNEQFF. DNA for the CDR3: TGTGCCAGCAGCCACGGTTTACAGGTGAACAATGAGCAGTTCTTC.

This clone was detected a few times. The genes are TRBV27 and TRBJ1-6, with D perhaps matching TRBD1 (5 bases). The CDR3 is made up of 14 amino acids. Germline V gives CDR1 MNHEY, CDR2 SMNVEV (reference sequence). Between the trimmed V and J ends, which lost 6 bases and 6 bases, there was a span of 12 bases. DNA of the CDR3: TGTGCCAGCAGGGTCGGGGGGGTTAATTCACCCCTCCACTTT. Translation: CASRVGGVNSPLHF.

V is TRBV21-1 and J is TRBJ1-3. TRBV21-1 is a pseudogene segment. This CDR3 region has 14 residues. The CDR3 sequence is CASNPSTGGNTIYF. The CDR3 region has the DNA TGTGCCAGCAACCCGAGTACGGGGGGAAACACCATATATTTT.

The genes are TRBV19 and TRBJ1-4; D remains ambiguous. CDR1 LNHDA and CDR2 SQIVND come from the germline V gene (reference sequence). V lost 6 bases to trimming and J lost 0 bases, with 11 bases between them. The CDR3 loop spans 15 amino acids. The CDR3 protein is CASRGSFTTNEKLFF. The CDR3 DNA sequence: TGTGCCAGTAGAGGGAGTTTTACAACTAATGAAAAACTGTTTTTT.

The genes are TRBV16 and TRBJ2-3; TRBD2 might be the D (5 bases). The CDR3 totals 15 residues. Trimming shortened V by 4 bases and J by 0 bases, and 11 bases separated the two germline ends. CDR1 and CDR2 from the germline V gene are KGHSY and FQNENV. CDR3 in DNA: TGTGCCAGCAGCCCGACCCGGACTAGCACAGATACGCAGTATTTT. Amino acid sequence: CASSPTRTSTDTQYF.

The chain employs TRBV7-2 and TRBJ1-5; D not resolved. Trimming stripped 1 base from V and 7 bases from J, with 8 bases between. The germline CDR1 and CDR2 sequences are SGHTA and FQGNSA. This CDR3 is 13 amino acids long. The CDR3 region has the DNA TGTGCCAGCAGCTTAGATGCAGGACAGCCCCAGCATTTT. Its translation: CASSLDAGQPQHF.

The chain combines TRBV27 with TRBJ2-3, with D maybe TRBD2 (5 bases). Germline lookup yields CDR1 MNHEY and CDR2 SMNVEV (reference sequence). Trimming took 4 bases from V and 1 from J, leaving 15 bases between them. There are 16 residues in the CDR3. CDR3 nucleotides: TGTGCCAGCAGTTACCTGCGGACGCGGGGCACAGATACGCAGTATTTT. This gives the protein CASSYLRTRGTDTQYF.

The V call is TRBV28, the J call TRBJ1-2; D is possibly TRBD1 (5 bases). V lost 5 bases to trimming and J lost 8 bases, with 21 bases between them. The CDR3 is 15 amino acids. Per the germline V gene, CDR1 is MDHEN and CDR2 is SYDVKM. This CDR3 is CASSPLGVESRGYTF. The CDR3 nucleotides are TGTGCCAGCAGTCCTTTAGGGGTCGAATCGAGGGGCTACACCTTC.

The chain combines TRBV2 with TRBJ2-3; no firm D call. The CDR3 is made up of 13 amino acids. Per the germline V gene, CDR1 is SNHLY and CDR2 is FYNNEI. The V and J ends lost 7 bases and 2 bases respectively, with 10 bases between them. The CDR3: CASNGAATDTQYF. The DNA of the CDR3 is TGTGCCAGCAATGGAGCAGCCACAGATACGCAGTATTTT.

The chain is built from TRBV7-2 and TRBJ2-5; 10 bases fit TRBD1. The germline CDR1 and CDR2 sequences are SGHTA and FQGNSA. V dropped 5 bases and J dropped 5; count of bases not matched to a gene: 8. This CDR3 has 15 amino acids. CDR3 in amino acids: CASSPGTGVWETQYF. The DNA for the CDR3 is TGTGCCAGCAGCCCCGGGACAGGGGTTTGGGAGACCCAGTACTTC.

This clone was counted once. CDR3 sequence (DNA): TGTGCCAGTAGTCCAGGATCTAACTATGGCTACACCTTC. Protein sequence: CASSPGSNYGYTF. J is TRBJ1-2 and V is TRBV19, with D unresolved. In germline, CDR1 is LNHDA, CDR2 SQIVND (reference sequence). The CDR3 totals 13 residues. V was shortened by 5 bases and J by 0 bases, with 7 bases between the two germline ends.

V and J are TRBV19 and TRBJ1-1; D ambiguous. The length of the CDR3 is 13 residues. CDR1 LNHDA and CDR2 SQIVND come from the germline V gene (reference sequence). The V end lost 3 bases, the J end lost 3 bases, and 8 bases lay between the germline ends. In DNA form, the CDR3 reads TGTGCCAGTAGTATTACGAGGGACACTGAAGCTTTCTTT. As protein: CASSITRDTEAFF. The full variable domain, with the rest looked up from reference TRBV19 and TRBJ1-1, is DGGITQSPKYLFRKEGQNVTLSCEQNLNHDAMYWYRQDPGQGLRLIYYSQIVNDFQKGDIAEGYSVSREKKESFPLTVTSAQKNPTAFYLCASSITRDTEAFFGQGTRLTVV.